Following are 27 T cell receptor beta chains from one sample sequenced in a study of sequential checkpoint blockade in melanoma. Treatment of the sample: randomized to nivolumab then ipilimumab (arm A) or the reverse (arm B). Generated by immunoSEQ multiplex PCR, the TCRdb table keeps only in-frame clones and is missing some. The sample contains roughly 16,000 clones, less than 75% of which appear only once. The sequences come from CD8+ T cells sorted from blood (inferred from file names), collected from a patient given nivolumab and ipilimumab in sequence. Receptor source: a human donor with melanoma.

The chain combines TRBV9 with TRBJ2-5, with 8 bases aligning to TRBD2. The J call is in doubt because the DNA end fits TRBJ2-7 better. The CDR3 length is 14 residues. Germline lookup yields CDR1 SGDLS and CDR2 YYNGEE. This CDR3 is CASSLGTRGDEQYF. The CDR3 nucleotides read TGTGCCAGCAGCTTAGGGACTAGAGGCGACGAGCAGTACTTC.

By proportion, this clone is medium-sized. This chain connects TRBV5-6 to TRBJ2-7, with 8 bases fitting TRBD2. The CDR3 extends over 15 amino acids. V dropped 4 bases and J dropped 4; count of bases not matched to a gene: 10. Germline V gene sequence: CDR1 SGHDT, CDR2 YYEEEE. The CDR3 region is CASSAPGLGNYEQYF. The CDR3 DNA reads TGTGCCAGCAGCGCACCGGGACTAGGGAATTACGAGCAGTACTTC.

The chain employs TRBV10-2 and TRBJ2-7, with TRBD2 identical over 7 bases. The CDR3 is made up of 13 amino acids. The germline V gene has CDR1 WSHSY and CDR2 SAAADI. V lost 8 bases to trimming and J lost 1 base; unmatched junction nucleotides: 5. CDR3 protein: CASGAGASYEQYF. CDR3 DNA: TGCGCCAGCGGGGCGGGAGCGTCCTACGAGCAGTACTTC.

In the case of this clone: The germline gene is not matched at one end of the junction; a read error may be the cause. CDR3 region: CASNDRGVASGRESSYNEQFF. In DNA form, the CDR3 reads TGTGCCAGCAATGACAGGGGAGTGGCTAGCGGGAGGGAGAGCTCCTACAATGAGCAGTTCTTC. The chain is built from TRBV6-4 and TRBJ2-1, with 12 positions matching TRBD2. Germline V gene sequence: CDR1 MRHNA, CDR2 SNTAGT. This CDR3 region has 21 residues.

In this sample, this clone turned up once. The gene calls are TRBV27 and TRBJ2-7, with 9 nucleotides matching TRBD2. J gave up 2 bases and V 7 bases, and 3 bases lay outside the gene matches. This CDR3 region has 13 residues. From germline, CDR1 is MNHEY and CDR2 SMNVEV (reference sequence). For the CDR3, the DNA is TGTGCCAGCACGGCGGGAGGGACCTACGAGCAGTACTTC. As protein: CASTAGGTYEQYF.

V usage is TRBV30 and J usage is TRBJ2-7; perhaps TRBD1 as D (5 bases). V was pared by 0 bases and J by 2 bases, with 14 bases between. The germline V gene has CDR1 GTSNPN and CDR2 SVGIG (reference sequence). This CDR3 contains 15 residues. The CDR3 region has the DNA TGTGCCTGGAGTGTACTGAAGGACAATCCCTACGAGCAGTACTTC. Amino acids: CAWSVLKDNPYEQYF.

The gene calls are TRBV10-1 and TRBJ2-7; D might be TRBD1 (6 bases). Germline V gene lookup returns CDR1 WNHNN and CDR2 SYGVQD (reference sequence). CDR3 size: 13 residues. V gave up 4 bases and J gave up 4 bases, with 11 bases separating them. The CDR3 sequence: CASSADRSYEQYF. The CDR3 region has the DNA TGCGCCAGCAGTGCCGACAGGTCTTACGAGCAGTACTTC.

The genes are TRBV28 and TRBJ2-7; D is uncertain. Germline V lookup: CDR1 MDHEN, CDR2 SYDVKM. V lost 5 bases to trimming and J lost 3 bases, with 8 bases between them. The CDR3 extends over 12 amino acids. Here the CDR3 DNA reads TGTGCCAGCAGTCCCCCCCTCTACGAGCAGTACTTC. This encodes CASSPPLYEQYF.

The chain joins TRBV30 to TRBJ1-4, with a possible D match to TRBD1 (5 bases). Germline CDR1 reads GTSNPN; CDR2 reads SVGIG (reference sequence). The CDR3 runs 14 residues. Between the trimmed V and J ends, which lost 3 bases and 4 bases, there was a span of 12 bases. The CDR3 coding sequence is TGTGCCTGGAGGCGCAGGGTTTATAATGAAAAACTGTTTTTT. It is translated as CAWRRRVYNEKLFF.

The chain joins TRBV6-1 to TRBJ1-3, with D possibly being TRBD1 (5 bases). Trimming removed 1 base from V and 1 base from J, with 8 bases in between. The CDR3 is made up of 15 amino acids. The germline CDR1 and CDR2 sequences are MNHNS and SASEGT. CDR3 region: CASSEDPGSGNTIYF. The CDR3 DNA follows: TGTGCCAGCAGTGAAGATCCAGGGTCTGGAAACACCATATATTTT.

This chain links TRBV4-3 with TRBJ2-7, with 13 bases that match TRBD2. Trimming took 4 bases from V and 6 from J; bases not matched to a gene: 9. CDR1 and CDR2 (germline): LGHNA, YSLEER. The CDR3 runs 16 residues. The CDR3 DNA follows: TGCGCCAGCAGCCCTTCACTAGCGGGAGGGCTGAGCGAGCAGTACTTC. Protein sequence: CASSPSLAGGLSEQYF.

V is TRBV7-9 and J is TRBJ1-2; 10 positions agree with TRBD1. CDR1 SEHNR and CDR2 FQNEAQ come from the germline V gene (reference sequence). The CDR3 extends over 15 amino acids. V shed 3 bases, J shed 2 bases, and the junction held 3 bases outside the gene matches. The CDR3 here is CASSFPGQGNYGYTF. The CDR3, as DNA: TGTGCCAGCAGCTTCCCGGGACAGGGGAACTATGGCTACACCTTC. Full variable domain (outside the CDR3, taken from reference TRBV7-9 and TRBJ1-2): DTGVSQNPRHKITKRGQNVTFRCDPISEHNRLYWYRQTLGQGPEFLTYFQNEAQLEKSRLLSDRFSAERPKGSFSTLEIQRTEQGDSAMYLCASSFPGQGNYGYTFGSGTRLTVV.

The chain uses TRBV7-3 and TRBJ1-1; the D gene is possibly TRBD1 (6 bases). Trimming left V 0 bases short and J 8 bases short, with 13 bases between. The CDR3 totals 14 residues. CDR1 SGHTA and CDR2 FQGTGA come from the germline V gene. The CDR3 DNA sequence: TGTGCCAGCAGCTTAACAGGGGGAAGGGGAGAAGCTTTCTTT. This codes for CASSLTGGRGEAFF.

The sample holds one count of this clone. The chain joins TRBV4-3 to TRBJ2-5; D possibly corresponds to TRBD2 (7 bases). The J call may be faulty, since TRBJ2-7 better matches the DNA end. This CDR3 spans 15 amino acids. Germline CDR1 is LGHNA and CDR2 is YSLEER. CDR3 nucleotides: TGCGCCAGCAGCCAAGACGGTGGAGGGGGGGACGAGCAGTACTTC. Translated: CASSQDGGGGDEQYF.

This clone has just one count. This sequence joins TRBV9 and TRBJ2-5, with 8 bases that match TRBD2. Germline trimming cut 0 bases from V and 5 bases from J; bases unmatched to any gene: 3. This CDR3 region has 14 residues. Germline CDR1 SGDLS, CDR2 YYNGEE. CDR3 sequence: CASSVDREGETQYF. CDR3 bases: TGTGCCAGCAGCGTAGACCGGGAGGGCGAGACCCAGTACTTC.

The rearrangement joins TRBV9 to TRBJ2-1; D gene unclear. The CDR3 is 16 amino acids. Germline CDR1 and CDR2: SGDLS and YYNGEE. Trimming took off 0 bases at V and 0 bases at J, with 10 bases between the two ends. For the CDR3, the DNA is TGTGCCAGCAGCGTAGACGGCGGAAACTCCTACAATGAGCAGTTCTTC. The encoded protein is CASSVDGGNSYNEQFF.

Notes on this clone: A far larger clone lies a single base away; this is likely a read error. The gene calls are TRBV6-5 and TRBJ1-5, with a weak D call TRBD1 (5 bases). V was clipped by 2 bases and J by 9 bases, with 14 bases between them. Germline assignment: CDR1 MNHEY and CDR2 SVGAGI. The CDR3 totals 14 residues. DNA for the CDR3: TGTGCCAGCAGTTACGGTGGGGCTCATCCGCCCCAGCATTTT. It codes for CASSYGGAHPPQHF.

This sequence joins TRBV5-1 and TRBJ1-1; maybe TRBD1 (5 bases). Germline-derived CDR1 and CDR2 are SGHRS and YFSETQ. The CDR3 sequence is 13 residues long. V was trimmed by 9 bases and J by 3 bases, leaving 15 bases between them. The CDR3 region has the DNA TGCGCCACCGGGGAGGGGAGGGACACTGAAGCTTTCTTT. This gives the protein CATGEGRDTEAFF.

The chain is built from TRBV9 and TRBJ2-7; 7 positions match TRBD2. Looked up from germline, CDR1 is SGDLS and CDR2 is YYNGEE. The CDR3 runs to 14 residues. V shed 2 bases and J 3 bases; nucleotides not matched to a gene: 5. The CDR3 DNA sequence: TGTGCCAGCAGCGTGGGAGGGGCCCACTACGAGCAGTACTTC. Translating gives CASSVGGAHYEQYF.

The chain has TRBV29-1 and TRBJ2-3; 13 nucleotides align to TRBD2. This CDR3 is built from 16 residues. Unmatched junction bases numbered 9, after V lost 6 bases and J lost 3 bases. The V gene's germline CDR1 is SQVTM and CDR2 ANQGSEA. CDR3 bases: TGCAGCGTCGCCGGACTAGCGGGAGTGAGAACAGATACGCAGTATTTT. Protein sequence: CSVAGLAGVRTDTQYF.

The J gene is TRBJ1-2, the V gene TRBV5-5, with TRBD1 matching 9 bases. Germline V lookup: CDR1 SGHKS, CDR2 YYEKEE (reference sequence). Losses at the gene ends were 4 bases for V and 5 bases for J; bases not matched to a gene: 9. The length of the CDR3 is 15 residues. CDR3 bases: TGTGCCAGCAGCCAAGATCGGGACAGGGTTTATGGCTACACCTTC. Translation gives CASSQDRDRVYGYTF.

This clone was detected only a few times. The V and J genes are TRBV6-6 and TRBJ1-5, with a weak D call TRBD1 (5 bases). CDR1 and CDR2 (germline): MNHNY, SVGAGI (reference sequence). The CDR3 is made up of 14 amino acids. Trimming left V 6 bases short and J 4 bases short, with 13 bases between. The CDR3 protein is CASSYGQGNQPQHF. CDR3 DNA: TGTGCCAGCAGCTACGGCCAGGGAAATCAGCCCCAGCATTTT.

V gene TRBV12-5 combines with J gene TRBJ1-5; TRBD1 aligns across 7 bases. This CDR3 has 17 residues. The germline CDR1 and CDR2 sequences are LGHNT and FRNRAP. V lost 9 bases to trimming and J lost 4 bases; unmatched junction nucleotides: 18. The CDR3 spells CASTTSGTAPENQPQHF. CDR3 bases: TGTGCTAGCACCACCTCCGGGACAGCGCCCGAGAATCAGCCCCAGCATTTT. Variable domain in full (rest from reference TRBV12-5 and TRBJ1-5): DARVTQTPRHKVTEMGQEVTMRCQPILGHNTVFWYRQTMMQGLELLAYFRNRAPLDDSGMPKDRFSAEMPDATLATLKIQPSEPRDSAVYFCASTTSGTAPENQPQHFGDGTRLSIL.

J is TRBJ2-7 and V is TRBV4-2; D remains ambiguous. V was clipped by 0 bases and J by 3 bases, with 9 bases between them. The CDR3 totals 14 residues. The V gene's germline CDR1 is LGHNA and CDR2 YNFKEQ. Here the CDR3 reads CASSQDKYSYEQYF. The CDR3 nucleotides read TGTGCCAGCAGCCAAGACAAGTATAGCTACGAGCAGTACTTC.

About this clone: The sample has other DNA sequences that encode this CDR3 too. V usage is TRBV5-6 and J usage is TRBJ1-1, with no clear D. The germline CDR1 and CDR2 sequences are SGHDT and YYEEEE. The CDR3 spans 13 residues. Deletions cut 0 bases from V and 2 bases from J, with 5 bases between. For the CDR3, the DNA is TGTGCCAGCAGCTTGGGAGGAAACACTGAAGCTTTCTTT. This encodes CASSLGGNTEAFF.

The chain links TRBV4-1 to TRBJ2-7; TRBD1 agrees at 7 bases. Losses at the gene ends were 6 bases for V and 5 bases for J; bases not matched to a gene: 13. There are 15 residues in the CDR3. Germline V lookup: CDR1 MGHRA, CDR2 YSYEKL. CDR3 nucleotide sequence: TGCGCCAGCAGACCGCACAGGGGAGCAAACGACGAGCAGTACTTC. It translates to CASRPHRGANDEQYF.

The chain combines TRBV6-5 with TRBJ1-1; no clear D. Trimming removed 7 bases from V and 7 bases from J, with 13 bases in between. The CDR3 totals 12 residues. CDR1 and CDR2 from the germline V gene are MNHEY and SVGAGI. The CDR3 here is CASTEGVGEAFF. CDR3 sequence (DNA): TGTGCCAGCACCGAAGGAGTGGGTGAAGCTTTCTTT.